This T cell receptor (beta chain) was obtained from a study of PD-L1 blockade in urothelial cancer. Overall study context: The study started patients on atezolizumab around 2014, giving 1,200 mg intravenously every 3 weeks. Patients had received 0 to 3 prior chemotherapy regimens. Analysis of the blood was performed 3 weeks (second dose) and 6 weeks after treatment start. General study findings and limits: Durable-benefit patients showed greater tumor-associated blood clone expansion at 3 weeks.

Sequenced by immunoSEQ multiplex PCR; TCRdb stores in-frame clones only, minus some. This table holds about 87,000 clones, about four fifths found once. The CDR3 totals 17 residues. Germline V gives CDR1 SGHTA, CDR2 FQGNSA. The junction had 8 bases not matched to a gene; V was cut back by 0 bases and J by 4 bases. Time point here: pretreatment peripheral blood. This clone was seen only once. The antigen is not known. This sequence joins TRBV7-2 and TRBJ2-1, with TRBD2 matching 8 bases. The sample consisted of PBMCs, taken around atezolizumab (anti-PD-L1) treatment. The sequence came from a man aged 60 to 69 with urothelial cancer. The CDR3 DNA reads as TGTGCCAGCAGCTTAGCGGCTAGCGGGCCCCTTTACAATGAGCAGTTCTTC. Protein product: CASSLAASGPLYNEQFF.